These T cell receptor beta chains were read from a single sample in a study of blood T cell repertoires in COVID-19. TCRdb's copy holds only in-frame clones and misses some; the assay was immunoSEQ multiplex PCR. In the table there are 190,000 or so clones, almost 85% of which are singletons. Source material: peripheral blood. All receptors come from a human donor with acute or convalescent COVID-19. The donor label of this sample is uncertain. Both conserved end residues are part of each CDR3. A D gene is named only where the DNA matches it firmly. Rows may omit the clone size; those that give it use once, few, many or a size class.

v_gene	abundance	d_gene	j_gene	len	CDR3nt	CDR3aa
TRBV27	NA	TRBD1	TRBJ1-1	14	TGTGCCAGCAGTGTCGACAGGGCGAGAACTGAAGCTTTCTTT	CASSVDRARTEAFF
TRBV6-5	NA	TRBD2	TRBJ2-7	13	TGTGCCAGCAGTCTCGGACTAGCAAGCGAGCAGTACTTC	CASSLGLASEQYF
TRBV9	NA	TRBD1	TRBJ1-1	14	TGTGCCAGCAGCCCCGGGACAGGAGGTCTTGAAGCTTTCTTT	CASSPGTGGLEAFF
TRBV23-1	once	NA	TRBJ2-7	16	TGCGCCAGCAGTCCCCCCGGACAGCTCGAGACCTACGAGCAGTACTTC	CASSPPGQLETYEQYF
TRBV19	NA	TRBD1	TRBJ1-5	13	TGTGCCAGTAACAGGGGTGAGGATCAGCCCCAGCATTTT	CASNRGEDQPQHF
TRBV4-3	NA	TRBD2	TRBJ2-2	16	TGCGCCAGCAGCCAAGAGACTAGCGGGAGCTTCGGGGAGCTGTTTTTT	CASSQETSGSFGELFF
TRBV28	NA	NA	TRBJ1-2	11	TGTGCCACGGTCACCAACTATGGCTACACCTTC	CATVTNYGYTF
TRBV6-5	NA	TRBD2	TRBJ2-1	15	TGTGCCAGCAGTCAGCCGGGACCTAAGCGGGGTGAGCAGTTCTTC	CASSQPGPKRGEQFF
TRBV2	NA	TRBD1	TRBJ1-6	13	TGTGCCAGCAGAGGACAGGGGAATTCACCCCTCCACTTT	CASRGQGNSPLHF
TRBV5-1	NA	TRBD1	TRBJ1-2	15	TGCGCCAGCAGCGACACGGACAGGGGGAAGGGTGGCTACACCTTC	CASSDTDRGKGGYTF
TRBV30	NA	NA	TRBJ2-7	12	TGTGCCTGGAGTAGTACAGGGCGCGAGCAGTACTTC	CAWSSTGREQYF
TRBV2	NA	NA	TRBJ2-5	13	TGTGCCAGCAACCGTCAGGAGGGGGAGACCCAGTACTTC	CASNRQEGETQYF
TRBV5-6	NA	TRBD2	TRBJ2-7	16	TGTGCCAGCAGCACCACTAGCGGGCCCTTTACCTACGAGCAGTACTTC	CASSTTSGPFTYEQYF
TRBV28	NA	NA	TRBJ2-1	17	TGTGCCAGCAGTTCGACAGTGTCCCCTTCCTATTACAATGAGCAGTTCTTC	CASSSTVSPSYYNEQFF
TRBV7-8	NA	NA	TRBJ1-1	15	TGTGCCAGCAGCGTCCGGGAAGGGTTGAACACTGAAGCTTTCTTT	CASSVREGLNTEAFF
TRBV3-1/TRBV3-2	few	NA	TRBJ2-2	13	TGTGCCAGCAGCCAAGACCCTTCCGGGGAGCTGTTTTTT	CASSQDPSGELFF
TRBV18	NA	TRBD2	TRBJ2-1	15	TGTGCCAGCTCACCGACTAGCGGGTCTTACAATGAGCAGTTCTTC	CASSPTSGSYNEQFF
TRBV18	NA	TRBD1	TRBJ1-1	17	TGTGCCAGCTCAATCAAACGGGACAGGACTATGAACACTGAAGCTTTCTTT	CASSIKRDRTMNTEAFF
TRBV27	once	NA	TRBJ1-4	15	TGTGCCAGCAGTGACGAGCGTGACAGAGCTGAAAAACTGTTTTTT	CASSDERDRAEKLFF
TRBV7-9	once	NA	TRBJ1-4	17	TGTGCCAGCAGCCCCGGGGACACGGGGGGACCTAATGAAAAACTGTTTTTT	CASSPGDTGGPNEKLFF
TRBV27	NA	NA	TRBJ1-1	13	TGTGCCAGCAGTTTATATGAATGGAGTGAAGCTTTCTTT	CASSLYEWSEAFF
TRBV5-4	NA	TRBD1	TRBJ1-1	15	TGTGCCAGCAAGACTCGGACAGGGGTGAACACTGAAGCTTTCTTT	CASKTRTGVNTEAFF
TRBV7-9	NA	TRBD1	TRBJ1-1	15	TGTGCCAGCAGCCCATCCGACAGGGGCACCACTGAAGCTTTCTTT	CASSPSDRGTTEAFF
TRBV6-5	NA	NA	TRBJ2-3	12	TGTGCCAGCAGCACTACTGCAGATACGCAGTATTTT	CASSTTADTQYF
TRBV10-3	NA	NA	TRBJ2-2	14	TGTGCCATCAGTCAGGATATGAACACCGGGGAGCTGTTTTTT	CAISQDMNTGELFF
TRBV9	NA	NA	TRBJ1-3	14	TGTGCCAGCAGCGTAGCAGACTCTGGAAACACCATATATTTT	CASSVADSGNTIYF
TRBV11-3	NA	TRBD1	TRBJ2-7	15	TGTGCCAGCAGCCAAGGACAGGGGGCTTCCTACGAGCAGTACTTC	CASSQGQGASYEQYF
TRBV29-1	NA	TRBD1	TRBJ2-3	15	TGCAGCGTCTCCCGGACAGGGAATCTCGCAGATACGCAGTATTTT	CSVSRTGNLADTQYF
TRBV2	NA	NA	TRBJ2-5	14	TGTGCCAGCAGGGCCCGGGTTGCCCAAGAGACCCAGTACTTC	CASRARVAQETQYF
TRBV3-1/TRBV3-2	NA	TRBD1	TRBJ2-3	13	TGTGCCAGCAGCCGACAGGGATCGGATACGCAGTATTTT	CASSRQGSDTQYF
TRBV2	few	TRBD1	TRBJ1-4	18	TGTGCCAGCAGTTCCGGGACAGGGGCTACTCCAACTAATGAAAAACTGTTTTTT	CASSSGTGATPTNEKLFF
TRBV6-5	NA	TRBD1	TRBJ1-5	13	TGTGCCAGCCAATATGACAGGGTTCAGCCCCAGCATTTT	CASQYDRVQPQHF
TRBV2	NA	TRBD1	TRBJ1-2	14	TGTGCCAGCACTCTATCCGACAGGGGGAATGGCTACACCTTC	CASTLSDRGNGYTF
TRBV9	NA	NA	TRBJ2-7	14	TGTGCCAGCAGCGCCCGGAGCGGGTCCTACGAGCAGTACTTC	CASSARSGSYEQYF
TRBV18	NA	NA	TRBJ1-2	13	TGTGCCAGCTCAGCCCAACTAGACTATGGCTACACCTTC	CASSAQLDYGYTF
TRBV13	NA	TRBD2	TRBJ2-1	15	TGTGCCAGCCGCGAGACTAGCGGCTCCTACAATGAGCAGTTCTTC	CASRETSGSYNEQFF
TRBV19	once	NA	TRBJ1-4	14	TGTGCCAGTAGTATAGACAGGGCCGGCGGAAAACTGTTTTTT	CASSIDRAGGKLFF
TRBV4-3	NA	TRBD2	TRBJ2-1	16	TGCGCCAGCAGCCAGGGCGCTAGCGGCCTCTACAATGAGCAGTTCTTC	CASSQGASGLYNEQFF
TRBV29-1	NA	TRBD1	TRBJ1-2	13	TGCAGCGTTGAGTTAAGGACAGGGGGCGACTACACCTTC	CSVELRTGGDYTF
TRBV7-6	NA	TRBD2	TRBJ2-5	17	TGTGCCAGCAGCTTAGGATTACTAGCGGGAGGAGGGGAGACCCAGTACTTC	CASSLGLLAGGGETQYF
TRBV5-1	NA	NA	TRBJ2-7	17	TGCGCCAGCAGCAGTGCGGGTGTCGGGATCGAGGGCTACGAGCAGTACTTC	CASSSAGVGIEGYEQYF
TRBV10-3	NA	NA	TRBJ2-3	15	TGTGCCATCAGCATTGGGGGCACTAGCACAGATACGCAGTATTTT	CAISIGGTSTDTQYF